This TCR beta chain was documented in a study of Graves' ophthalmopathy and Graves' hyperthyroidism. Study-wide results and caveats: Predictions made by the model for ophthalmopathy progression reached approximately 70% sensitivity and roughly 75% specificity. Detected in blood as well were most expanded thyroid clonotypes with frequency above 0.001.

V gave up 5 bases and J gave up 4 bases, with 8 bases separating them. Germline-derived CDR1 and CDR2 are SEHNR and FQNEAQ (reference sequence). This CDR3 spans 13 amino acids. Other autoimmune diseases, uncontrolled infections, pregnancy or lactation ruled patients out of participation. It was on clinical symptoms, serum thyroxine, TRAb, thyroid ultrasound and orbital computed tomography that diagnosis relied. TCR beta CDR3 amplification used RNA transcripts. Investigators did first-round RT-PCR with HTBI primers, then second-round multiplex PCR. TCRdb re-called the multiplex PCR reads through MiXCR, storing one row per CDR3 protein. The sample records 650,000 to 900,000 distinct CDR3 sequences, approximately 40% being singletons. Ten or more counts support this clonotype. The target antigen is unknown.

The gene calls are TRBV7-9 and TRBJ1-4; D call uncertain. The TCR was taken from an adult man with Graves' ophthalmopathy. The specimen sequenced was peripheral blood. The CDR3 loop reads CASSVDGNEKLFF. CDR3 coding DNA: TGTGCCAGCAGCGTTGACGGTAATGAAAAACTGTTTTTT.